What follows are 9 T cell receptor beta chains derived from one specimen sequenced in a study of CD8+CD57+ T cells in acquired aplastic anemia. The template for TCR beta VDJ and CDR3 sequence profiling was genomic DNA. TCRdb fed the reads into MiXCR, producing one record per CDR3 protein. The sample lists about 150,000 distinct CDR3 sequences, over 50% occurring once. Sequenced patients had shown CD8+CD57+ cell expansion by flow cytometry. Sequencing used sorted CD4+, CD8+, or CD8+CD57+ T cells (not recorded which) from PBMCs. These receptors all stem from a human donor with aplastic anemia.

This clonotype was seen at least ten times. V gene TRBV4-2 combines with J gene TRBJ2-5; TRBD2 matches at 8 bases. There are 16 residues in the CDR3. Germline V gene sequence: CDR1 LGHNA, CDR2 YNFKEQ. V lost 2 bases, J lost 5 bases, and 10 bases stayed unmatched. The CDR3 DNA reads TGTGCCAGCAGCCAATGGAATAGCGGGGCGGGGGAGACCCAGTACTTC. Protein product: CASSQWNSGAGETQYF.

This clonotype has at least ten counts. The V call is TRBV7-9, the J call TRBJ2-3; possibly TRBD2 for D (5 bases). Germline CDR1 SEHNR, CDR2 FQNEAQ (reference sequence). V was clipped by 7 bases and J by 3 bases, with 14 bases between them. The CDR3 runs to 14 residues. The CDR3 is CASTGFRATDTQYF. As DNA, the CDR3 is TGTGCCAGCACGGGGTTTCGGGCGACAGATACGCAGTATTTT.

This sequence joins TRBV11-2 and TRBJ1-2, with TRBD1 as a possible D gene (5 bases). Trimming stripped 5 bases from V and 7 bases from J, with 14 bases between. Germline CDR1 SGHAT, CDR2 FQNNGV. This CDR3 spans 13 amino acids. The CDR3 reads CASSLGQGSGYTF. Written as DNA, the CDR3 is TGTGCCAGCAGCCTCGGGCAGGGTAGTGGCTACACCTTC.

This clonotype was counted once. The J gene is TRBJ2-3, the V gene TRBV6-1; D is possibly TRBD2 (7 bases). The CDR3 extends over 15 amino acids. Germline loops: CDR1 MNHNS, CDR2 SASEGT. V shed 7 bases and J shed 0 bases, with 14 bases lying between them. The chain's CDR3 is CASTRSGGSTDTQYF. As DNA, the CDR3 is TGTGCCAGCACCCGTTCGGGGGGCAGCACAGATACGCAGTATTTT.

The chain links TRBV7-2 to TRBJ1-2, with D uncertain. CDR1 is SGHTA and CDR2 is FQGNSA in the germline V gene. The CDR3 loop spans 14 amino acids. Deletions cut 5 bases from V and 2 bases from J, with 12 bases between. CDR3 DNA sequence: TGTGCCAGCAGCACCCTCACACGGAACTATGGCTACACCTTC. Its protein is CASSTLTRNYGYTF.

This clonotype has a single count. This chain links TRBV2 with TRBJ1-4, with unresolved D. V was clipped by 4 bases and J by 8 bases, with 11 bases between them. CDR1 is SNHLY, CDR2 FYNNEI, per germline. This CDR3 is built from 13 residues. The CDR3 sequence: CASSGYTTEKLFF. CDR3 DNA sequence: TGTGCCAGCAGTGGATACACGACCGAAAAACTGTTTTTT.

The rearrangement links TRBV6-4 to TRBJ2-6; TRBD1 agrees at 8 bases. There are 16 residues in the CDR3. V gave up 5 bases and J gave up 3 bases; unmatched junction bases: 6. In germline, CDR1 is MRHNA, CDR2 SNTAGT. In nucleotides, the CDR3 is TGTGCCAGCAGTTACGGACAGGGTCGTGGGGCCAACGTCCTGACTTTC. Its protein is CASSYGQGRGANVLTF.

The chain is built from TRBV3-1 and TRBJ2-1, with D perhaps TRBD1 or TRBD2 (5 bases each). The CDR3 consists of 15 residues. With 0 bases removed from V and 6 bases from J, the gap between germline ends came to 12 bases. Germline-derived CDR1 and CDR2 are LGHDT and YNNKEL (reference sequence). CDR3 loop: CASSQDLWGPNEQFF. DNA of the CDR3: TGTGCCAGCAGCCAAGATCTATGGGGACCCAATGAGCAGTTCTTC.

This clonotype occurred a few times. The gene calls are TRBV6-1 and TRBJ2-7; 11 bases match TRBD2. Germline CDR1 is MNHNS and CDR2 is SASEGT. The trim removed 7 bases at V and 0 bases at J, leaving 14 bases unmatched. The CDR3 contains 18 residues. CDR3 sequence reads: CASMEGLAGGPSSYEQYF. The CDR3 nucleotides are TGTGCCAGCATGGAAGGGCTAGCGGGGGGCCCAAGCTCCTACGAGCAGTACTTC.